This T cell receptor beta chain was recorded in a study of T cells expressing NK-cell markers (TCRdb year 2020). Regarding the research as a whole: In sorted CD3+CD56+NKG2C+, CD3+CD56+NKG2C- and CD3+CD56-NKG2C+ T-cell subsets from about 8 donors, TCR beta-chain repertoires were profiled. All eight donors whose samples were sequenced were randomly selected healthy volunteers, three of them men and five women. The libraries were sequenced on Illumina HiSeq 2000/2500, MiSeq or NextSeq, producing 2 x 150 bp reads. Among the eight sequenced donors, only one was HCMV-seronegative, while the other seven were HCMV-seropositive. Study-level results and caveats: In six donors, the dominant CD3+CD56+NKG2C+ clonotypes ranked among the top 10 CD8+ clonotypes, making up about 1.0-8% of CD8+ T cells. Those dominant clonotypes were again the most abundant among CD3+CD56-NKG2C+ cells in four donors, at roughly 28.3-60.1%. Whether the expanded NKG2C-expressing T cell clones were specific for HCMV antigens was left unclear.

Sequencing used an Illumina HiSeq 2000. 5'RACE template switching, by which a universal primer site and unique molecular identifiers were added, was used to make TCR beta cDNA libraries. Synthesis of cDNA was primed from the TCR beta constant segment and was followed by two consecutive PCR amplification steps. On the authors' methods: MIGEC was used to demultiplex reads and group reads by UMI, and MiTCR was used to assemble and quantify clonotypes. To remove erroneous sequences, TCR cDNA sequences were retained only when supported by two or more reads. The tcR package was used for downstream repertoire analysis, and clonotypes were matched across fractions by CDR3 nucleotide sequence plus V segment. VDJmatch was used to annotate antigen specificity against VDJdb, with one amino acid substitution allowed in CDR3. TCRdb reprocessed the reads and provides one entry for every CDR3 protein sequence; no DNA is given. V and J calls and clone size were set by TCRdb, not the authors. This sample's table lists 550,000 or so distinct CDR3 sequences. The top ten hold less than 4.5% of the sample.

HCMV-specific IgG was detected in serum with a commercial ELISA kit to determine HCMV serostatus. Peripheral blood mononuclear cells were isolated from blood by Ficoll density gradient centrifugation. Reading the germline V gene (reference sequence) gives CDR1 LGHDT and CDR2 YNNKEL. From its cysteine to its phenylalanine, the CDR3 spans 15 amino acids. No DNA is given. A word on this clonotype: It has no known antigen specificity.

The sequence is built from TRBV3-1 and TRBJ2-5. The TCR originated in a man younger than 35 in good health. Donor details come from another sample of the same person, matched by shared clones. The sample comprised blood T cells: a sorted CD56 or NKG2C T cell subset, CD4+ or CD8+ T cells, or bulk PBMC T cells (not recorded which). The CDR3 sequence is CASSQGESAPETQYF.